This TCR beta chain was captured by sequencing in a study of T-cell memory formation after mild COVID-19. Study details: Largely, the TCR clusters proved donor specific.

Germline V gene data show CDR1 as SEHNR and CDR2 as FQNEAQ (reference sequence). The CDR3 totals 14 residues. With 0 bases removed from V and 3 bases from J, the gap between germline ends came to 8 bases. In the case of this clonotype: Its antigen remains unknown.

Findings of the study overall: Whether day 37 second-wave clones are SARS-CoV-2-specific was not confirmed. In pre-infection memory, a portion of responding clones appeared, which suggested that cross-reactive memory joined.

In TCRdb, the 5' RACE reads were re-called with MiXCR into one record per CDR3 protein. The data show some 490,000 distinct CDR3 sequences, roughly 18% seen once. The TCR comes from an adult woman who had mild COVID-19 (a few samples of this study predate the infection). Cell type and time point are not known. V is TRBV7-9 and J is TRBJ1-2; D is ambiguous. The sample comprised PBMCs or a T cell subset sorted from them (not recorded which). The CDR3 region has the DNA TGTGCCAGCAGCTTAGCTGGAGATTACTATGGCTACACCTTC. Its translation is CASSLAGDYYGYTF.